The present T cell receptor (beta chain) was sequenced within a study of monozygotic twins with inflammatory bowel disease. With the 5' RACE reads reprocessed, TCRdb shows one record per CDR3 protein and no DNA. This sample's table reports around 140,000 distinct CDR3 sequences. Points from the study as a whole: Clonotype overlap with others was lower in IBD patients than in healthy twins, a difference that was greatest with disease activity. A reduction in TCRbeta diversity (inverse Simpson) was seen in IBD patients relative to healthy co-twins.

Germline CDR1 SGHVS, CDR2 FNYEAQ. The CDR3 consists of 13 residues. In the case of this clonotype: Its antigen is as yet unknown.

V usage is TRBV7-6 and J usage is TRBJ1-1. The source is a human donor with ulcerative colitis or Crohn's disease, or a healthy co-twin of an affected twin (not recorded which). The source material was blood. CDR3 residues: CASSLVGDTEAFF.